This T cell receptor (beta chain) was recorded in a study of T cell responses to AZD1222 COVID-19 vaccine (dated by TCRdb to the early 2020s). About the study as a whole: AZD1222 recipients whose second dose came at about 4 weeks and those whose second dose came at about 12 weeks were combined into one group, since spike-specific TCR depth and breadth did not differ between the two schedules. Trial participants were enrolled by age into 18-55, 56-69 and 70-plus year subgroups, with around 150, 28 and 57 TCR-sequenced participants respectively. A total of approximately 240 trial participants underwent TCR sequencing, of whom 207 received two doses of AZD1222 and about 25 received two doses of the MenACWY control vaccine. Points the paper makes about the study in general: Conclusions about previously exposed vaccinees are limited, since just 5 or 6 AZD1222 recipients were seropositive for SARS-CoV-2 at baseline. Because no day 14 peak-response samples were available, repertoires were characterized only after the peak T cell response. The vaccine-associated CD4 TCRs covered the entire spike protein, and the dominant responses fell in regions 160-218 and 743-854. Reportedly, almost half of the unique spike-specific TCRs recognized epitopes lying outside the regions that are mutated in the B.1.351 and B.1.1.7 variants. In the small 56-69-year group, the increase in depth fell short of significance, most likely because of low power. After two AZD1222 doses, spike-specific TCR breadth and depth were significantly higher than at day 0 and than in MenACWY recipients. Most participants were white British and females outnumbered males, and the authors suggested that clonal diversity may have been underestimated.

The CDR3 regions of human TCRbeta chains were subjected to immunosequencing. On the authors' methods: TCRs in the repertoires were matched against a reference library of SARS-CoV-2-specific TCRs that had been generated with the MIRA antigen-specificity platform. Breadth was defined as the fraction of unique TCRs that were SARS-CoV-2-associated. Depth was defined as the fraction of total T cells that were SARS-CoV-2-associated. Each spike-specific TCR was assigned to its reactive spike region and to a CD4 or CD8 class using the MIRA data. Log10-transformed breadth and depth values were compared by one-way ANOVA with Sidak's multiple comparisons tests. Not all clones reach the TCRdb copy of this immuneACCESS table, which keeps in-frame sequences only. Checked studies attribute under half of the gap to unresolved V genes and leave the rest unexplained. D and trimming were read from the DNA, whereas the V and J calls and clone size are those reported in that table. The sample table contains more than 90,000 clones; only one count was recorded for about nine tenths of them. The top ten hold approximately 1.2% of the sample.

With regard to this clone: It has no known antigen specificity. No qualities accompany the bases; no much larger clone lies one base away. The identical CDR3 is also encoded by other nucleotide sequences in the sample.

The sample's time point label is to be understood as: baseline before first vaccination. Vaccinee samples came from UK trials COV001 and COV002, including a single-blind randomized controlled phase 2/3 trial of AZD1222 (ChAdOx1 nCoV-19) in healthy adults. For TCRbeta chain sequencing, PBMC samples were collected from trial participants at day 0 and at day 28 after the second dose. This TCR was sampled from an adult in good health. This specimen consisted of peripheral blood, obtained on day 0 of AZD1222 vaccination.

The DNA sequence reads TGTGCCAGCAGTTTCGTTAATTCACCCCTCCACTTT. Translation gives CASSFVNSPLHF. The chain is made from TRBV12-3 or TRBV12-4 and TRBJ1-6; no D segment can be confidently identified. The CDR3 starts with the cysteine, ends with the phenylalanine, and has 12 residues. This entry keeps only the CDR3 DNA: 36 bases, framed from base 1. Between the V and J ends, shortened by 3 bases and 6 bases respectively, the junction contains 3 bases.